This T cell receptor (beta chain) was sequenced in a study of shared clonotypes between healthy human individuals. Study overall: Three CD4 naive, three CD4 memory, two CD8 naive and one CD8 memory plate were used per donor. Study-wide results and limits: The study found lower generation probabilities in non-shared clonotypes than in those shared by all four donors. The authors sampled blood alone, and tissue repertoires likely differ.

On this clone itself: Its antigen is unidentified.

TCRdb's copy holds only in-frame clones and misses some; the assay was immunoSEQ multiplex PCR. This sample has 2 million to 2.5 million clones, with 95% found just once. Adult Caucasians living in Nashville, Tennessee made up all of the donors. The CDR3 consists of 14 residues. Germline CDR1 is SGHNT and CDR2 is YYREEE (reference sequence). Trimming took 3 bases from V and 4 from J; bases not matched to a gene: 3. This TCR derives from a man between 18 and 35 years old in good health. The chain employs TRBV5-4 and TRBJ1-3; 8 bases line up with TRBD1. The sample comprised naive CD4+ T cells sorted from blood. Noted subset: CD45RA+ positively selected. The DNA for the CDR3 is TGTGCCAGCAGCTCGGACAGGGTCGGAAACACCATATATTTT. Its translation is CASSSDRVGNTIYF.